This passage covers 9 T cell receptor beta chains from one sample sequenced in a study of blood T cell repertoires in COVID-19. Some clones are missing from TCRdb's copy, which holds only in-frame ones; the method was immunoSEQ multiplex PCR. The sample has about 97,000 clones, around 87% seen once; the top ten hold just under 20%. The sequencing sample was made of peripheral blood. These receptors were obtained from a human donor in a cohort sampled during active COVID-19.

The J gene is TRBJ1-6, the V gene TRBV27, with 8 bases aligning to TRBD1. This CDR3 region has 13 residues. CDR1 MNHEY and CDR2 SMNVEV come from the germline V gene (reference sequence). V shed 3 bases, J shed 9 bases, and the junction held 1 base outside the gene matches. The CDR3: CASSLTGVSPLHF. CDR3 DNA sequence: TGTGCCAGCAGTTTGACAGGGGTTTCACCCCTCCACTTT.

Here the CDR3 reads CASSLTARGAEAFF. The CDR3 DNA reads as TGTGCCAGCAGTTTGACCGCGCGGGGGGCTGAAGCTTTCTTT. J is TRBJ1-1 and V is TRBV27, with D perhaps matching TRBD1 (5 bases). V lost 3 bases and J lost 6, with 14 bases in between. This CDR3 has 14 amino acids. The germline CDR1 and CDR2 sequences are MNHEY and SMNVEV (reference sequence).

The DNA of the CDR3 is TGTGCCAGCAGCCTGAGGACTAGCGGGAGGGCCTCTAACAATGAGCAGTTCTTC. It codes for CASSLRTSGRASNNEQFF. The V and J genes are TRBV11-2 and TRBJ2-1, with 15 bases aligning to TRBD2. CDR3 size: 18 residues. Trimming at V came to 5 bases and at J to 5 bases, leaving 10 bases not matched to a gene. Germline lookup yields CDR1 SGHAT and CDR2 FQNNGV.

The CDR3 DNA reads as TGTGCCATCGGGAATCGGCAGGGTGCCGACAATGAGCAGTTCTTC. It translates to CAIGNRQGADNEQFF. The V call is TRBV10-3, the J call TRBJ2-1; TRBD1 is a possible D gene (5 bases). CDR1 and CDR2 from the germline V gene are ENHRY and SYGVKD. V was trimmed by 8 bases and J by 5 bases, leaving 19 bases between them. The CDR3 is 15 residues long.

This sequence joins TRBV28 and TRBJ2-7; TRBD2 aligns across 8 bases. Trimming removed 6 bases from V and 6 bases from J; junction bases left unmatched: 4. Germline CDR1 reads MDHEN; CDR2 reads SYDVKM. CDR3 length: 12 amino acids. The CDR3 DNA reads as TGTGCCAGCAGCAGCGGGGGTTCCGAGCAGTACTTC. Translating it yields CASSSGGSEQYF.

A few counts support this clone. The chain uses TRBV10-1 and TRBJ2-5; no firm D call. Germline values: CDR1 WNHNN, CDR2 SYGVQD (reference sequence). CDR3 length equals 13 residues. The V and J ends lost 4 bases and 2 bases respectively, with 8 bases between them. The CDR3 protein is CASSVNSQETQYF. DNA for the CDR3: TGCGCCAGCAGTGTGAACTCACAAGAGACCCAGTACTTC.

A single count supports this clone. This chain connects TRBV11-3 to TRBJ2-3; perhaps TRBD1 as D (6 bases). Trimming removed 5 bases at V and 3 bases at J, with 15 bases between. From germline, CDR1 is SGHNT and CDR2 YENEEA. This CDR3 contains 15 residues. The CDR3 DNA sequence: TGTGCCAGCAGCCCGAACGGACAGCCTACAGATACGCAGTATTTT. It codes for CASSPNGQPTDTQYF.

The gene calls are TRBV6-5 and TRBJ2-5; no clear D. In germline, CDR1 is MNHEY, CDR2 SVGAGI. The ends were cut back, 5 bases at V and 5 bases at J, with 15 bases in the middle. The CDR3 loop spans 14 amino acids. As DNA, the CDR3 is TGTGCCAGCAGTCCGAGTCCTATCGGGGAGACCCAGTACTTC. This sequence encodes CASSPSPIGETQYF.

V is TRBV5-1 and J is TRBJ2-2; TRBD1 aligns across 7 bases. CDR3 length: 14 amino acids. The V and J ends lost 5 bases and 1 base, in that order; junction bases with no gene match: 2. Germline V gene data show CDR1 as SGHRS and CDR2 as YFSETQ. The CDR3 protein is CASSAGGNTGELFF. CDR3 nucleotides: TGCGCCAGCAGTGCAGGGGGGAACACCGGGGAGCTGTTTTTT.